These 14 T cell receptor beta chains share one sample of origin, sequenced in a study of radiation and T cells in renal cell carcinoma. Measured with immunoSEQ multiplex PCR; TCRdb has only the in-frame clones, and not every one. The data hold some 120,000 clones, with 80% to 85% observed a single time. Specified time point: baseline pretreatment blood. The treatment: 15 Gy SBRT to primary tumor, nephrectomy 4 weeks later. The sequenced sample was blood, obtained from a patient whose treatment included radiotherapy and nephrectomy. The receptors originated from a woman aged 55-69 years with renal cell carcinoma.

J is TRBJ1-1 and V is TRBV29-1, with D hard to call. Germline V gene sequence: CDR1 SQVTM, CDR2 ANQGSEA. The CDR3 loop spans 13 amino acids. Trimming pared 4 bases from V and 0 bases from J, leaving 9 bases between. CDR3: CSVGVSLNTEAFF. The CDR3 nucleotides are TGCAGCGTTGGAGTCAGTTTGAACACTGAAGCTTTCTTT.

V and J are TRBV5-6 and TRBJ2-2; tentative D call: TRBD1 (6 bases). CDR3 length: 15 amino acids. V gave up 0 bases and J gave up 2 bases, with 8 bases separating them. Per germline, CDR1 SGHDT and CDR2 YYEEEE. The CDR3 DNA reads as TGTGCCAGCAGCTTGGTAGGGGGTAACACCGGGGAGCTGTTTTTT. Its protein product is CASSLVGGNTGELFF.

This rearrangement joins TRBV9 to TRBJ2-1; 13 bases fit TRBD2. The CDR3 is 16 amino acids. V shed 4 bases and J 4 bases; nucleotides not matched to a gene: 5. The germline V gene encodes CDR1 SGDLS and CDR2 YYNGEE. In DNA form, the CDR3 reads TGTGCCAGCAGCTCTGGGACTAGCGGGATTTACAATGAGCAGTTCTTC. Translation gives CASSSGTSGIYNEQFF.

V usage is TRBV5-1 and J usage is TRBJ1-6; 7 bases line up with TRBD1. The ends lost 2 bases at V and 10 bases at J; junction bases unmatched: 9. The CDR3 runs 15 residues. CDR1 is SGHRS, CDR2 YFSETQ, per germline. The CDR3 is CASSLLGQRASPLHF. DNA for the CDR3: TGCGCCAGCAGCTTATTGGGACAGAGGGCCTCACCCCTCCACTTT.

The J gene is TRBJ2-7, the V gene TRBV9; TRBD2 agrees at 8 bases. V lost 5 bases and J lost 3; bases outside the gene matches: 7. CDR3 length: 14 residues. Germline assignment: CDR1 SGDLS and CDR2 YYNGEE. The CDR3 sequence: CASSPGGVNYEQYF. CDR3 coding DNA: TGTGCCAGCAGTCCCGGGGGGGTGAACTACGAGCAGTACTTC. Looking up the rest from reference TRBV9 and TRBJ2-7 gives the full variable domain: DSGVTQTPKHLITATGQRVTLRCSPRSGDLSVYWYQQSLDQGLQFLIQYYNGEERAKGNILERFSAQQFPDLHSELNLSSLELGDSALYFCASSPGGVNYEQYFGPGTRLTVT.

The genes are TRBV11-2 and TRBJ1-1; a weak D match, TRBD1 (5 bases). The CDR3 sequence is 13 residues long. Trimming removed 5 bases at V and 0 bases at J, with 7 bases between. Germline V gene sequence: CDR1 SGHAT, CDR2 FQNNGV. This chain's CDR3 is CASSPTVNTEAFF. In DNA form, the CDR3 reads TGTGCCAGCAGCCCGACAGTGAACACTGAAGCTTTCTTT.

This chain uses TRBV30 with TRBJ1-4; D gene uncertain. This CDR3 is 13 amino acids long. CDR1 and CDR2 from the germline V gene are GTSNPN and SVGIG (reference sequence). V was clipped by 0 bases and J by 8 bases, with 10 bases between them. CDR3 DNA sequence: TGTGCCTGGAGTGTACAACAAGTGGAAAAACTGTTTTTT. This codes for CAWSVQQVEKLFF.

This clone was counted between two and nine times. This chain joins TRBV19 and TRBJ1-1; possible D gene TRBD1, 5 bases. This CDR3 comprises 12 residues. The V end lost 2 bases, the J end lost 4 bases, and 5 bases lay between the germline ends. Per germline, CDR1 LNHDA and CDR2 SQIVND (reference sequence). CDR3 in DNA: TGTGCCAGTAGTATACAGGGCACTGAAGCTTTCTTT. As protein: CASSIQGTEAFF. The full variable domain, completed using reference TRBV19 and TRBJ1-1, is DGGITQSPKYLFRKEGQNVTLSCEQNLNHDAMYWYRQDPGQGLRLIYYSQIVNDFQKGDIAEGYSVSREKKESFPLTVTSAQKNPTAFYLCASSIQGTEAFFGQGTRLTVV.

The chain carries TRBV4-2 and TRBJ2-3; TRBD2 aligns across 11 bases. Germline CDR1 reads LGHNA; CDR2 reads YNFKEQ. V trimming: 1 base; J trimming: 6 bases; junction bases outside the gene matches: 12. This CDR3 spans 18 amino acids. The CDR3 region has the DNA TGTGCCAGCAGCCAAGGACAACTGGGTAGCGGGGGGGCTGATACGCAGTATTTT. It encodes CASSQGQLGSGGADTQYF.

This clone was detected only once. The chain is built from TRBV5-5 and TRBJ1-3; 7 bases agree with TRBD1. V shed 4 bases and J 0 bases; nucleotides not matched to a gene: 10. CDR3 length: 17 residues. The germline CDR1 and CDR2 sequences are SGHKS and YYEKEE (reference sequence). The chain's CDR3 is CASSPGTAIYSGNTIYF. DNA of the CDR3: TGTGCCAGCAGCCCCGGGACAGCGATTTACTCTGGAAACACCATATATTTT.

This clone has only one observation. J is TRBJ2-7 and V is TRBV14, with 9 bases matching TRBD2. V lost 1 base, J lost 8 bases, and 6 bases stayed unmatched. Germline V lookup: CDR1 SGHDN, CDR2 FVKESK. The CDR3 has 14 amino acids. Here the CDR3 DNA reads TGTGCCAGCAGCCAAGCTCTTAGCGGGAGTCAGCAGTACTTC. Its translation is CASSQALSGSQQYF.

This sequence joins TRBV7-6 and TRBJ2-2; D is uncertain. The CDR3 is made up of 16 amino acids. From germline, CDR1 is SGHVS and CDR2 FNYEAQ. Trimming stripped 4 bases from V and 0 bases from J, with 12 bases between. This CDR3 reads CASSSKPSANTGELFF. The CDR3 region has the DNA TGTGCCAGCAGCTCTAAACCTTCCGCGAACACCGGGGAGCTGTTTTTT.

This chain links TRBV7-2 with TRBJ1-6; TRBD1 matches 7 bases. With 5 bases clipped from V and 10 bases from J, the junction kept 11 bases outside the gene matches. Germline V gives CDR1 SGHTA, CDR2 FQGNSA. The CDR3 sequence is 15 residues long. CDR3: CASSPTRQGNSPLHF. The DNA of the CDR3 is TGTGCCAGCAGCCCTACTAGACAGGGAAACTCACCCCTCCACTTT.

The chain recombines TRBV5-5 with TRBJ1-2, with a possible D match to TRBD1 (5 bases). Germline CDR1 and CDR2: SGHKS and YYEKEE (reference sequence). The CDR3 has 13 residues. V was trimmed by 5 bases and J by 2 bases, leaving 10 bases between them. The CDR3 nucleotides are TGTGCCAGCAGAGTGAGGACAAACTATGGCTACACCTTC. It translates to CASRVRTNYGYTF.